This record covers a single T cell receptor beta chain. Its matching antigen is unknown. The ends lost 1 base at V and 2 bases at J; junction bases unmatched: 7. The germline gives CDR1 SGHRS, CDR2 YFSETQ. The length of the CDR3 is 16 residues. Assay: immunoSEQ multiplex PCR; the TCRdb copy retains only in-frame clones and omits some. Altogether about 53,000 clones are present, 75% to 90% being singletons, with the ten largest covering under 13%. These data belong to a study of OX40 agonist ivuxolimab in advanced cancers. The wider study: Hepatocellular carcinoma, melanoma, renal cell or head and neck cancer occurred in dose-escalation patients. A mean age of about 56 years, range about 20 to 79, was recorded, and approximately 85% were male.

The study, taken as a whole, reports: Normalized T-cell clonal expansion was also low in a subset of nonresponders. Among the lowest levels of clonal expansion were found in partial responders at 0.1-3.0 mg/kg.

Sequenced here: CD4+ or CD8+ T cells sorted from blood, sampled in a trial of the OX40 agonist ivuxolimab. The TCR sequence derives from an adult with an advanced solid tumor such as melanoma, head and neck, liver or kidney cancer. This chain uses TRBV5-1 with TRBJ2-5; 8 bases align to TRBD2. As DNA, the CDR3 is TGCGCCAGCAGCTTGTCTTCCACGGGGGGGCAAGAGACCCAGTACTTC. This codes for CASSLSSTGGQETQYF.